A selection of T cell receptor beta chains follows, all from one sample in a study of HIV-infected patients and healthy controls. TCRdb reprocessed the 5' RACE reads with MiXCR, giving one entry per CDR3 protein. The sample carries under 20,000 distinct CDR3 sequences, approximately 5.8% recorded once. The material sequenced was blood. The receptors here all came from an adult in good health. Each CDR3 is given with its conserved first and last residue. A D gene is named only where the DNA matches it firmly. Some rows mark clone size as missing; the rest say once, few, many or name a class of expanded clone.

V gene,J gene,D gene,clone size,CDR3 DNA,CDR3 protein
TRBV10-3,TRBJ1-5,.,.,TGTGCCATCCGCGAGGGGGGACAGCCCCAGCATTTT,CAIREGGQPQHF
TRBV20-1,TRBJ1-2,.,many,TGCAGTGCTAGAAGTAACGATCGCTACACCTTC,CSARSNDRYTF
TRBV27,TRBJ1-2,.,many,TGTGCCAGCATTGGGCGCAAAGGGTCTGATAACTATGGCTACACCTTC,CASIGRKGSDNYGYTF
TRBV7-2,TRBJ2-7,.,many,TGTGCCAGCAGCTCACAAAATGTCGGGGCGGTGGAGCAGTACTTC,CASSSQNVGAVEQYF
TRBV5-6,TRBJ1-5,TRBD1,many,TGTGCCAGCAGCGGTCAGGGGGTTTCGCCCCAGCATTTT,CASSGQGVSPQHF
TRBV7-9,TRBJ2-3,.,many,TGTGCCAGCAGCCCAACTACGGGGTCCGGGGGCGATACGCAGTATTTT,CASSPTTGSGGDTQYF
TRBV2,TRBJ2-3,TRBD2,many,TGTGCCAGCAGTGAAGGGACTAGCGGGTTACATATGGTGGATACGCAGTATTTT,CASSEGTSGLHMVDTQYF
TRBV4-3,TRBJ2-1,TRBD2,many,TGCGCCAGCAGTCCCGGGCGGGGGGGGTCCTACAATGAGCAGTTCTTC,CASSPGRGGSYNEQFF
TRBV7-2,TRBJ2-3,TRBD2,few,TGTGCCAGCAGCTTAGAAGGTCATCGGGGGGGCCTGGATACGCAGTATTTT,CASSLEGHRGGLDTQYF
TRBV11-2,TRBJ2-5,TRBD2,many,TGTGCCAGCAGCCCCTCAGGCGGGGGTCGGTACCAAGAGACCCAGTACTTC,CASSPSGGGRYQETQYF
TRBV6-4,TRBJ2-3,TRBD2,medium-sized,TGTGCCAGCAGTGATAAGTCTAGCGGGGGGGCTGATACGCAGTATTTT,CASSDKSSGGADTQYF
TRBV4-2,TRBJ2-7,TRBD1,many,TGTGCCAGCAGCCAGGATCCTACCGGGACAGCCTCCTACGAGCAGTACTTC,CASSQDPTGTASYEQYF
TRBV5-6,TRBJ1-2,.,.,TGTGCCAGCAGCCCCGCTGGGCAGCTCTATGGCTACACCTTC,CASSPAGQLYGYTF
TRBV28,TRBJ1-1,.,many,TGTGCCAGCAGTTTCTGGCCAGGTGACACTGAAGCTTTCTTT,CASSFWPGDTEAFF
TRBV5-4,TRBJ1-2,.,many,TGTGCCAGCAGCTTCGAGGCGGACTATGGCTACACCTTC,CASSFEADYGYTF
TRBV5-1,TRBJ1-1,.,medium-sized,TGCGCCAGCAGCTTGGAACCTATGAACACTGAAGCTTTCTTT,CASSLEPMNTEAFF
TRBV28,TRBJ1-1,TRBD1,.,TGTGCCAGCAGTTTATCAGGGGGGGCTGAAGCTTTCTTT,CASSLSGGAEAFF
TRBV6-1,TRBJ2-2,.,many,TGTGCCGGACTTTCGACAAGCTGGTACACCGGGGAGCTGTTTTTT,CAGLSTSWYTGELFF
TRBV28,TRBJ1-1,.,many,TGTGCCAGCAGTTCCCCCGGGGTACTTTCGCGACTTGAAGCTTTCTTT,CASSSPGVLSRLEAFF
TRBV27,TRBJ2-5,TRBD2,many,TGTGCCAGCAGTGGCCCTCAGCGGGGGCGCAGAGAGACCCAGTACTTC,CASSGPQRGRRETQYF
TRBV29-1,TRBJ1-1,.,few,TGCAGCGGAAGGTCAAGTGACACTGAAGCTTTCTTT,CSGRSSDTEAFF
TRBV5-5,TRBJ1-1,.,medium-sized,TGTGCCAGCAGCTTATGGTCGGGCCCGAACACTGAAGCTTTCTTT,CASSLWSGPNTEAFF
TRBV7-2,TRBJ2-5,.,many,TGTGCCAGCAGCTTAGCGGGGCCAGGGACCCAGTACTTC,CASSLAGPGTQYF
TRBV12-3/TRBV12-4,TRBJ1-1,TRBD1,few,TGTGCCAGCAGTTCCAGGACAGGGGGCGTCGGGGGCACTGAAGCTTTCTTT,CASSSRTGGVGGTEAFF
TRBV5-1,TRBJ2-1,TRBD2,medium-sized,TGCGCCAGCAGCTTTTCGCTAGCGGGGGATCTTGAGCAGTTCTTC,CASSFSLAGDLEQFF
TRBV20-1,TRBJ1-6,.,many,TGCAGTGCTAGAGAGAGAGGGAGCTCCTATAATTCACCCCTCCACTTT,CSARERGSSYNSPLHF
TRBV19,TRBJ1-1,.,.,TGTGCCAGTAGTATAGATCAGGGAACTGAAGCTTTCTTT,CASSIDQGTEAFF
TRBV11-3,TRBJ2-3,TRBD2,many,TGTGCCAGCAGCTTTAGCGGGGACGGCACAGATACGCAGTATTTT,CASSFSGDGTDTQYF
TRBV5-1,TRBJ1-5,TRBD1,many,TGCGCCAGCAGCTTGGGAATCGGGACAGGGGGCGGCAATCAGCCCCAGCATTTT,CASSLGIGTGGGNQPQHF
TRBV7-3,TRBJ2-1,TRBD2,many,TGTGCCAGCAGCTCGGGACTAAACAATGAGCAGTTCTTC,CASSSGLNNEQFF
TRBV11-2,TRBJ2-5,.,many,TGTGCCAGCAGCTTAGGCACAGGACCCCAAGAGACCCAGTACTTC,CASSLGTGPQETQYF
TRBV7-8,TRBJ2-3,.,many,TGTGCCAGCAGCTTAGGTGTAGGGCAGGTCACAGATACGCAGTATTTT,CASSLGVGQVTDTQYF
TRBV18,TRBJ2-3,TRBD1,many,TGTGCCAGCTCACCACCCACCAGGGGGAATACGCAGTATTTT,CASSPPTRGNTQYF
TRBV27,TRBJ1-5,TRBD1,many,TGTGCCAGCAAACGGACAGGAGGCAATCAGCCCCAGCATTTT,CASKRTGGNQPQHF